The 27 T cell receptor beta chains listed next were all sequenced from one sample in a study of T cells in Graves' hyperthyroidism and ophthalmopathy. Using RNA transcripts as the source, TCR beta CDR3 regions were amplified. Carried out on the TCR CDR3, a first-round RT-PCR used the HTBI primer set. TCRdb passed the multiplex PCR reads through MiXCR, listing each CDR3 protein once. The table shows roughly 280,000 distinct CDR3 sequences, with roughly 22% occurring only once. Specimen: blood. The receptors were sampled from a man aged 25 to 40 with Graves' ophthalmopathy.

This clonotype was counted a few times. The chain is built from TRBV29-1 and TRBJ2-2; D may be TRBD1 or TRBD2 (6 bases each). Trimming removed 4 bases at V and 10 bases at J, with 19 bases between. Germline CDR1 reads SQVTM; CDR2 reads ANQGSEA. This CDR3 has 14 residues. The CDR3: CSVARRGGKSELFF. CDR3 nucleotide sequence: TGCAGCGTTGCCAGGCGAGGGGGGAAATCGGAGCTGTTTTTT.

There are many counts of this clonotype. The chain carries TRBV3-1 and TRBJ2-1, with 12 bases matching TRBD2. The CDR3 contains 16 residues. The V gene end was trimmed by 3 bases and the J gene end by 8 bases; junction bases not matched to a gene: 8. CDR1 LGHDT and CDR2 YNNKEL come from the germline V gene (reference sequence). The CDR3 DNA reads TGTGCCAGCAGCCAGACTAGCGGGAGTTTAAGGTATGAGCAGTTCTTC. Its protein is CASSQTSGSLRYEQFF.

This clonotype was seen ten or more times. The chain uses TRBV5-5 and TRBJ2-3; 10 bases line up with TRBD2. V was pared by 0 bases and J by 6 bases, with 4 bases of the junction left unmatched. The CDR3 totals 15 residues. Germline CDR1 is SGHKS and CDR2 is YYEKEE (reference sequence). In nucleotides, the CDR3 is TGTGCCAGCAGCTTGGCTAGCGGGAGAGGTGATACGCAGTATTTT. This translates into CASSLASGRGDTQYF.

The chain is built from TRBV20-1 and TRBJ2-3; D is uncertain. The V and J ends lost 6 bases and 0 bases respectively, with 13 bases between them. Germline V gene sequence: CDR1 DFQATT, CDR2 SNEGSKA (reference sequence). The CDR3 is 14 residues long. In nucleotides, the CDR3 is TGCAGTGCCCAGCTTCCGACTAGCACAGATACGCAGTATTTT. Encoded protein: CSAQLPTSTDTQYF.

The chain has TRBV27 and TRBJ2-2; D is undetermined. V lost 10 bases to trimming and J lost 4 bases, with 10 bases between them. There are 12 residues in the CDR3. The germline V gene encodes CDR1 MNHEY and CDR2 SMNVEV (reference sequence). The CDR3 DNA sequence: TGTGCCATCCAAATCCGCACCGGGGAGCTGTTTTTT. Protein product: CAIQIRTGELFF.

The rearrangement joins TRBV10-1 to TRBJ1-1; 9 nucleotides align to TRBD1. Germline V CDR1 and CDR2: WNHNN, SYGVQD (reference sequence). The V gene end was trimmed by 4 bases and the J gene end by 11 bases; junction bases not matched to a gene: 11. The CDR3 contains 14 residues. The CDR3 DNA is TGCGCCAGCAGTGGATACTCCGGGACAGGGATTGCTTTCTTT. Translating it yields CASSGYSGTGIAFF.

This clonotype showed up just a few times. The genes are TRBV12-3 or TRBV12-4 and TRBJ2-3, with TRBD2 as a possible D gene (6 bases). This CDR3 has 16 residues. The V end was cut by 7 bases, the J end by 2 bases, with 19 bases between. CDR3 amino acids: CASTPGPGRITDTQYF. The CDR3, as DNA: TGTGCCAGCACGCCGGGACCCGGGAGAATCACAGATACGCAGTATTTT.

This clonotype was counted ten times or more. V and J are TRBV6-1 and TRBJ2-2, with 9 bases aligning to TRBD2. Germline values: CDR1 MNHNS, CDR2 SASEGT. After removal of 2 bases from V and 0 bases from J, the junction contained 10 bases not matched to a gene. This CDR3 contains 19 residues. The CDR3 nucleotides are TGTGCCAGCAGTGAATTCCTAGCGGGAAGTGTAACGAACACCGGGGAGCTGTTTTTT. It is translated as CASSEFLAGSVTNTGELFF.

This CDR3 reads CASRYRDRVNGYTF. The CDR3 region has the DNA TGTGCCAGCAGATACCGGGACAGGGTCAATGGCTACACCTTC. The chain employs TRBV12-3 or TRBV12-4 and TRBJ1-2; 9 nucleotides match TRBD1. CDR3 length: 14 residues. V trimming: 6 bases; J trimming: 6 bases; junction bases outside the gene matches: 8.

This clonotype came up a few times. CDR3 in DNA: TGTGCCAGCAGTCCTCGACTAGCGGGTCGCTCTGGGGCCAACGTCCTGACTTTC. It encodes CASSPRLAGRSGANVLTF. This chain links TRBV12-3 or TRBV12-4 with TRBJ2-6; TRBD2 aligns across 10 bases. The CDR3 consists of 18 residues. The V segment lost 5 bases and the J segment 0 bases; nucleotides outside the gene matches: 7.

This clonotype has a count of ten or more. The CDR3 nucleotides read TGCAGTGCCGAGCGGGACACAGATACGCAGTATTTT. It is translated as CSAERDTDTQYF. The gene calls are TRBV20-1 and TRBJ2-3, with 7 bases matching TRBD2. The CDR3 extends over 12 amino acids. V dropped 6 bases and J dropped 2; count of bases not matched to a gene: 2. Germline CDR1 reads DFQATT; CDR2 reads SNEGSKA (reference sequence).

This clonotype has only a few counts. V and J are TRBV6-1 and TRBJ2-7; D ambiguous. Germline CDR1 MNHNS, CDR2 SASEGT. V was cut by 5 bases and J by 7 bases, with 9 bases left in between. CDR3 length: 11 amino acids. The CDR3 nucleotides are TGTGCCAGCAGTCCCGCGTGGGAGCAGTACTTC. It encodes CASSPAWEQYF.

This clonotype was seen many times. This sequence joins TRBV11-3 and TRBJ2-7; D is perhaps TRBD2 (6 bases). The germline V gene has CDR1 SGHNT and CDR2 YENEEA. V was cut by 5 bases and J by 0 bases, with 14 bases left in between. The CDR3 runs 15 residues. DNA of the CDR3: TGTGCCAGCAGCCTCGGGACTCCTCACTCCTACGAGCAGTACTTC. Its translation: CASSLGTPHSYEQYF.

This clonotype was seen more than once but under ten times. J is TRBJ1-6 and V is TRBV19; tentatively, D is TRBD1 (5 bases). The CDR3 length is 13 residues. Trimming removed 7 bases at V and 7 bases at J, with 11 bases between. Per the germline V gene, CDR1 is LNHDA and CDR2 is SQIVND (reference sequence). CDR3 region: CASNGGSNSPLHF. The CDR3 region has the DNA TGTGCCAGTAACGGGGGTTCCAATTCACCCCTCCACTTT.

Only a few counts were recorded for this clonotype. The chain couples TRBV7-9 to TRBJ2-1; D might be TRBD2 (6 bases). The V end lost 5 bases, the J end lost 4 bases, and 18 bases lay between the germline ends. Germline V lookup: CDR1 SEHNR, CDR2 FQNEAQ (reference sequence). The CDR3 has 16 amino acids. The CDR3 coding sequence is TGTGCCAGCAGCGACATACGGGAGTTCTCGTACAATGAGCAGTTCTTC. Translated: CASSDIREFSYNEQFF.

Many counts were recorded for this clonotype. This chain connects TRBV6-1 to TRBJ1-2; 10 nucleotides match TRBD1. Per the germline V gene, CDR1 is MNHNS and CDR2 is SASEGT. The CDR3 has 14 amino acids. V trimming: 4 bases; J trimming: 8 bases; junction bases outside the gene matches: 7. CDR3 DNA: TGTGCCAGCAGTGGGACAGGGGGGGTAAGCGGCTACACCTTC. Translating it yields CASSGTGGVSGYTF.

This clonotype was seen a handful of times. The chain's CDR3 is CASTGGNGANVLTF. DNA of the CDR3: TGTGCCAGTACGGGCGGTAATGGGGCCAACGTCCTGACTTTC. The chain links TRBV28 to TRBJ2-6; D is unresolved. Germline V CDR1 and CDR2: MDHEN, SYDVKM. Deletions cut 9 bases from V and 3 bases from J, with 12 bases between. The CDR3 has 14 residues.

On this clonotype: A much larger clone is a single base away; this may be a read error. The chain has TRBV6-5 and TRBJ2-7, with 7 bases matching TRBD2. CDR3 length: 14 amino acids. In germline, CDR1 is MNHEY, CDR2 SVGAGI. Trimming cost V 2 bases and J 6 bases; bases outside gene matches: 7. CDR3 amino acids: CASSYGGSGAEQYF. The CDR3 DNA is TGTGCCAGCAGTTACGGCGGAAGCGGGGCCGAGCAGTACTTC.

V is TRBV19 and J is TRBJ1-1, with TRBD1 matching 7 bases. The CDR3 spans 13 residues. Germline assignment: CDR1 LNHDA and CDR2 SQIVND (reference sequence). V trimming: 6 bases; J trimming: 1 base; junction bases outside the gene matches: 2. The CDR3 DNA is TGTGCCAGTAGCGGGACAGCGAACACTGAAGCTTTCTTT. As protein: CASSGTANTEAFF.

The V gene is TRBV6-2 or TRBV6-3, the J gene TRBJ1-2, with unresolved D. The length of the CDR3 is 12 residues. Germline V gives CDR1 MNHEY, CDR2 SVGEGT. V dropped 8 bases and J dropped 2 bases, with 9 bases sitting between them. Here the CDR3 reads CASLRGNYGYTF. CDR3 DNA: TGTGCCAGCCTTCGAGGGAACTATGGCTACACCTTC.

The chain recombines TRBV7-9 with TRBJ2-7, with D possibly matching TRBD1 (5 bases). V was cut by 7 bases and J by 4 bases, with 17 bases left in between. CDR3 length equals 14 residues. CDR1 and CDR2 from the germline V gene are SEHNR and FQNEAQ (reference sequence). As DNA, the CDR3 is TGTGCCAGCACCCAGGGTGGACCAATGTACGAGCAGTACTTC. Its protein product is CASTQGGPMYEQYF.

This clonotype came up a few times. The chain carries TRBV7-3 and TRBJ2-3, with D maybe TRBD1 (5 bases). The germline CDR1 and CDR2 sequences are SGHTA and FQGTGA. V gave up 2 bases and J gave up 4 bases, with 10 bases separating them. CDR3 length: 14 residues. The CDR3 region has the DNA TGTGCCAGCAGCTTAGGGGCCGAGGCAGATACGCAGTATTTT. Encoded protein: CASSLGAEADTQYF.

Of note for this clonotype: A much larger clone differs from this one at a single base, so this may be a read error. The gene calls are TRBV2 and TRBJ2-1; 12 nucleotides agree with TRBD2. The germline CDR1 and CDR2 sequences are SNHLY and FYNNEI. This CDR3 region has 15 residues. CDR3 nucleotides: TGTGCCAGCCAACGGACTAGCGGGACTTACAATGGGCAGTTCTTC. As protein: CASQRTSGTYNGQFF.

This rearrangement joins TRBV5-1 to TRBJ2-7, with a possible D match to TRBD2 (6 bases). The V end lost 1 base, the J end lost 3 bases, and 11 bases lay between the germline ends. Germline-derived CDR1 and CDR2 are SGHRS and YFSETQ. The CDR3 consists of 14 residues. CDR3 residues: CASSLRDSNYEQYF. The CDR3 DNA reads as TGCGCCAGCAGCTTGAGGGACTCCAACTACGAGCAGTACTTC.

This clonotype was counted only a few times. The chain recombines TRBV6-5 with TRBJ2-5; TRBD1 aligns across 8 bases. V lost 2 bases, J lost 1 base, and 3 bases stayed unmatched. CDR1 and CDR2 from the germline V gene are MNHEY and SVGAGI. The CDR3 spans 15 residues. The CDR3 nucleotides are TGTGCCAGCAGTTACCTGACAGGGGTCCAAGAGACCCAGTACTTC. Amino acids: CASSYLTGVQETQYF.

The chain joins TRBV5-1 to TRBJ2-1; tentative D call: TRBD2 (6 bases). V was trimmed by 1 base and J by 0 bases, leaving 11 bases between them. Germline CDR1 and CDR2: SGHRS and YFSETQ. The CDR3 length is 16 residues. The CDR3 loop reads CASSLLGGTSYNEQFF. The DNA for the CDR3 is TGCGCCAGCAGCTTGCTCGGCGGGACCTCCTACAATGAGCAGTTCTTC.

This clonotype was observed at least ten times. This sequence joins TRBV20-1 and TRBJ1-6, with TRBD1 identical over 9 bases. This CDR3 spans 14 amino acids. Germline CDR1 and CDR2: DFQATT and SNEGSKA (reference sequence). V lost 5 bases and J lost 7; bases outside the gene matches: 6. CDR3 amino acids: CSAPETGGNSPLHF. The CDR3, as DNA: TGCAGTGCTCCGGAGACAGGGGGGAATTCACCCCTCCACTTT.